This TCR beta chain was captured by sequencing in a study of blood T cell repertoires in COVID-19. The overall study: Acute and convalescent COVID-19 specimens originated in the United States, Italy and Spain. PBMCs, B-cell-depleted T cells, or T cells provided the cDNA or gDNA that made up the material.

Germline V gene sequence: CDR1 SGHRS, CDR2 YFSETQ. This CDR3 has 16 amino acids. Trimming removed 4 bases from V and 1 base from J, with 17 bases in between. As handled by the study authors: Amplification with reference gene primers provided the estimates of nucleated cell counts. The assay was immunoSEQ multiplex PCR, and TCRdb's table has in-frame clones only and misses some. The DNA gave D and trimming, while V, J and clone size come from that table. The sample records 95,000 to 100,000 clones, around 85% being singletons. This rearrangement joins TRBV5-1 to TRBJ2-5, with D maybe TRBD1 (5 bases). Sequencing used peripheral blood. The TCR comes from a woman over 75 with acute or convalescent COVID-19. The DNA of the CDR3 is TGCGCCAGCAGCGGAAGGGGATGGGGTGCCCAAGAGACCCAGTACTTC. Translating gives CASSGRGWGAQETQYF. The full variable domain, in which reference TRBV5-1 and TRBJ2-5 provide the parts outside the CDR3, is KAGVTQTPRYLIKTRGQQVTLSCSPISGHRSVSWYQQTPGQGLQFLFEYFSETQRNKGNFPGRFSGRQFSNSRSEMNVSTLELGDSALYLCASSGRGWGAQETQYFGPGTRLLVL.